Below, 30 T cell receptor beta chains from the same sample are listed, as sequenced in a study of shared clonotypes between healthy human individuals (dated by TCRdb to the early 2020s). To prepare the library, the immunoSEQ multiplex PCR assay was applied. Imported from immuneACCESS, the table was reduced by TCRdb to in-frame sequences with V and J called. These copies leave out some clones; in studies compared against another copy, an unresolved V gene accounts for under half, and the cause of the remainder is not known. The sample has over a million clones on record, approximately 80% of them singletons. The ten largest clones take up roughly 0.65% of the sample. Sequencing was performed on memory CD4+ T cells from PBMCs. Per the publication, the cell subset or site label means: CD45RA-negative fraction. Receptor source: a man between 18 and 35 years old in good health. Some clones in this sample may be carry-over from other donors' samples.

In nucleotides, the CDR3 is TGCGCCAGCAGCGCCGGGACAGTCAATCAGCCCCAGCATTTT. This codes for CASSAGTVNQPQHF. The V and J genes are TRBV5-1 and TRBJ1-5; 7 bases fit TRBD1. The CDR3 totals 14 residues. V lost 4 bases, J lost 3 bases, and 4 bases stayed unmatched. Germline CDR1 SGHRS, CDR2 YFSETQ.

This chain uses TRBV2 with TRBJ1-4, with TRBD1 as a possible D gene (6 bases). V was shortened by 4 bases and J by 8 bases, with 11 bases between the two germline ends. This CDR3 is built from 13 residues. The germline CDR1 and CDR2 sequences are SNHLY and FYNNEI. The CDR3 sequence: CASSGQVGEKLFF. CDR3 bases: TGTGCCAGCAGTGGACAGGTTGGGGAAAAACTGTTTTTT.

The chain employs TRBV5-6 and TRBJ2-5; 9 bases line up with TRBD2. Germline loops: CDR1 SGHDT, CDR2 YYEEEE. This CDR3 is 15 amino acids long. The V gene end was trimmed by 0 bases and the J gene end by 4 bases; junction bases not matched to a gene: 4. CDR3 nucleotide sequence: TGTGCCAGCAGCTTGGGCGGGAGGGCCACAGAGACCCAGTACTTC. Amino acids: CASSLGGRATETQYF. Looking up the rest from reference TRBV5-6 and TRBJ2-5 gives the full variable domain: DAGVTQSPTHLIKTRGQQVTLRCSPKSGHDTVSWYQQALGQGPQFIFQYYEEEERQRGNFPDRFSGHQFPNYSSELNVNALLLGDSALYLCASSLGGRATETQYFGPGTRLLVL.

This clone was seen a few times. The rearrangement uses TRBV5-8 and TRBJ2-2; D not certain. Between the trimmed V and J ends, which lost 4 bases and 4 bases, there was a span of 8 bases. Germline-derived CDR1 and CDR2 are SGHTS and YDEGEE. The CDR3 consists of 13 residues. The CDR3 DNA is TGTGCCAGCAGCCCGTCCGTCACCGGGGAGCTGTTTTTT. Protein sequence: CASSPSVTGELFF.

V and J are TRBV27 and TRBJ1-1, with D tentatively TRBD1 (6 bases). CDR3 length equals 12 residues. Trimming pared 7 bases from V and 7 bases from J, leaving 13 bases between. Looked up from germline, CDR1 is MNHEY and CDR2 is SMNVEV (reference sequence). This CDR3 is CASIGGQFEAFF. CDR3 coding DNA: TGTGCCAGCATAGGTGGACAGTTTGAAGCTTTCTTT.

CDR3 DNA: TGTGCCAGTACCTCCTTCGCCCGGGTGGGGGGCAATCAGCCCCAGCATTTT. Its protein is CASTSFARVGGNQPQHF. The chain recombines TRBV19 with TRBJ1-5, with D perhaps matching TRBD1 (5 bases). V was shortened by 7 bases and J by 2 bases, with 21 bases between the two germline ends. Germline V gene data show CDR1 as LNHDA and CDR2 as SQIVND (reference sequence). The CDR3 length is 17 residues.

CDR3 nucleotide sequence: TGCGCCAGCAGCTTGGGGACTAGCGGGATAAATGAGCAGTTCTTC. It is translated as CASSLGTSGINEQFF. V is TRBV5-1 and J is TRBJ2-1; 12 bases are a match to TRBD2. Looked up from germline, CDR1 is SGHRS and CDR2 is YFSETQ. J was trimmed by 7 bases and V by 0 bases; bases with no gene match: 2. CDR3 length: 15 residues.

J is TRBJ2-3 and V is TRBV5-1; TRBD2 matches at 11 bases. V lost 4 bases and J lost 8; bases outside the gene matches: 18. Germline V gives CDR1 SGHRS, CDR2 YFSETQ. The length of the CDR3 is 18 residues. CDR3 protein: CASSGPLGGLAEKVTQYF. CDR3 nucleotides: TGCGCCAGCAGCGGCCCCTTGGGGGGACTAGCGGAGAAGGTTACGCAGTATTTT.

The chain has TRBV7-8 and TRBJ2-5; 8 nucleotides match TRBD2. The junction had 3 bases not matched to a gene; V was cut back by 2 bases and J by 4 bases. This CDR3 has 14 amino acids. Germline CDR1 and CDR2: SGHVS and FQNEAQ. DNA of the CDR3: TGTGCCAGCAGCTTATTTCTAGCGGGAGAGACCCAGTACTTC. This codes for CASSLFLAGETQYF.

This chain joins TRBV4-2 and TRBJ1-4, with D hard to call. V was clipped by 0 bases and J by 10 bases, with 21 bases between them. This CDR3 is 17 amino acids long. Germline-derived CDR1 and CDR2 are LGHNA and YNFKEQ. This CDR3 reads CASSQDLRPMRVGKLFF. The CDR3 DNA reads TGTGCCAGCAGCCAAGATCTTCGCCCTATGAGAGTCGGAAAACTGTTTTTT.

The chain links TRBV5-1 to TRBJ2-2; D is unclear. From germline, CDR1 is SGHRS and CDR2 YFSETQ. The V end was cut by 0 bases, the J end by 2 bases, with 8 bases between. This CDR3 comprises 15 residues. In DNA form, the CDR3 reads TGCGCCAGCAGCTTGGTATCAACCAACACCGGGGAGCTGTTTTTT. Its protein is CASSLVSTNTGELFF.

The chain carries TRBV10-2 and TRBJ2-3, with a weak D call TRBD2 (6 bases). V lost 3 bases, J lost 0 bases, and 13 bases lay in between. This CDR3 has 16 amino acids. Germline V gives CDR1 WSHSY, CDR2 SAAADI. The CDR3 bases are TGCGCCAGCAGTGACAGATACGGGACTAGCACAGATACGCAGTATTTT. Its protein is CASSDRYGTSTDTQYF.

CDR3 nucleotides: TGTGCCAGCTCACCCGGACAGGGGGTGGGTGAAGCTTTCTTT. It specifies CASSPGQGVGEAFF. The chain employs TRBV18 and TRBJ1-1; 10 bases match TRBD1. The germline V gene has CDR1 KGHSH and CDR2 LQKENI. Unmatched junction bases numbered 5, after V lost 3 bases and J lost 7 bases. The CDR3 has 14 amino acids.

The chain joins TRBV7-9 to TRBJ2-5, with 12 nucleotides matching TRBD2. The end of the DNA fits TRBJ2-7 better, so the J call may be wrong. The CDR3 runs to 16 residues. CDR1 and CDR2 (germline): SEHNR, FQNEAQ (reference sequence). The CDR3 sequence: CASSQDVGLAGYEQYF. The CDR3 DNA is TGTGCCAGCAGCCAAGATGTGGGACTAGCGGGCTACGAGCAGTACTTC.

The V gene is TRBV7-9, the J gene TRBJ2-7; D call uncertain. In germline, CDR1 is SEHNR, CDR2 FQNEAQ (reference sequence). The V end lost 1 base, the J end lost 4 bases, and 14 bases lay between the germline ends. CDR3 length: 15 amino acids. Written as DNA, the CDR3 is TGTGCCAGCAGCTTAGGGTGGAGACAACGATACGAGCAGTACTTC. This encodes CASSLGWRQRYEQYF.

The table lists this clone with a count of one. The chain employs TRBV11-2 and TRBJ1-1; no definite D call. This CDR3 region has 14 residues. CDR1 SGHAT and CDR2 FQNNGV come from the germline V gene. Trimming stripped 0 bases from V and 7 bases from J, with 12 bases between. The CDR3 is CASSLDRPPSEAFF. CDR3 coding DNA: TGTGCCAGCAGCTTAGACCGGCCCCCGAGTGAAGCTTTCTTT.

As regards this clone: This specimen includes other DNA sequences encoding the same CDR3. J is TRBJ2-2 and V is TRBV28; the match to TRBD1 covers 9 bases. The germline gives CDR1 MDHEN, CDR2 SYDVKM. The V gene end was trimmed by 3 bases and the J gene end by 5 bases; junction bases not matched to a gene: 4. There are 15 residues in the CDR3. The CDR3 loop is CASSLPGTGTGELFF. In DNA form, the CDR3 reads TGTGCCAGCAGTTTGCCCGGGACAGGGACCGGGGAGCTGTTTTTT.

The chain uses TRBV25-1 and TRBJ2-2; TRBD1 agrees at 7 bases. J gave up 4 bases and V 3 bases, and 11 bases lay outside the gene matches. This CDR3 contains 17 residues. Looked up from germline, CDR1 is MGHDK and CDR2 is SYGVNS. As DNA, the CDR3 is TGTGCCAGCAGTGAGTGGAACCGACAGGGAAGCACCGGGGAGCTGTTTTTT. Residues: CASSEWNRQGSTGELFF.

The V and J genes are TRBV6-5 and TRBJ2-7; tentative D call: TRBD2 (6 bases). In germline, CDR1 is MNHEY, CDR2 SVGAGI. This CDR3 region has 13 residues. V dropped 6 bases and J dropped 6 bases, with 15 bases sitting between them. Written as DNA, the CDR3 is TGTGCCAGCAGCCGGACTCACGGGGGCGAGCAGTACTTC. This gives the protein CASSRTHGGEQYF.

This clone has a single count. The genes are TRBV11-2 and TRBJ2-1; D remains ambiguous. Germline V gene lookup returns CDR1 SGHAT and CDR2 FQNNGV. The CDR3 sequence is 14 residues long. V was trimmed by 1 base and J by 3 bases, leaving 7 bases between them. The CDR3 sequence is CASSLGVGYNEQFF. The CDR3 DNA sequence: TGTGCCAGCAGCTTAGGGGTCGGCTACAATGAGCAGTTCTTC.

The CDR3 nucleotides read TGTGCCAGCCATGGACAGGGGTACACCATATATTTT. Protein: CASHGQGYTIYF. The chain combines TRBV19 with TRBJ1-3, with 9 bases matching TRBD1. The CDR3 spans 12 residues. Germline trimming cut 9 bases from V and 8 bases from J; bases unmatched to any gene: 5. Germline V gene data show CDR1 as LNHDA and CDR2 as SQIVND (reference sequence).

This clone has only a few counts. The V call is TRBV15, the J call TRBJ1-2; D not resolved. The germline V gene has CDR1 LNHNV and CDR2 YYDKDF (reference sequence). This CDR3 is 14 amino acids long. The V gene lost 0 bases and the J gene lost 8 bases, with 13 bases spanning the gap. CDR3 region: CATSRDGGSKGYTF. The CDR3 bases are TGTGCCACCAGCAGAGATGGAGGGAGTAAAGGCTACACCTTC.

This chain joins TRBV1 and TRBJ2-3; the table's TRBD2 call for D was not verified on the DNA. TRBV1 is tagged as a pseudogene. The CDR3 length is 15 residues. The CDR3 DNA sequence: TGCACCAGCAGCCAAGCCCCAGAGGGCACAGATACGCAGTATTTT. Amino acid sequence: CTSSQAPEGTDTQYF.

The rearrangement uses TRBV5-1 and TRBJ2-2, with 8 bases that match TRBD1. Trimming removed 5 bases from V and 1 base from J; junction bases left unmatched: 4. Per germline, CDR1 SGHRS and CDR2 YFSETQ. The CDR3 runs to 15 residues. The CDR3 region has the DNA TGCGCCAGCAGTCCCGGGACAGGGAACACCGGGGAGCTGTTTTTT. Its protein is CASSPGTGNTGELFF.

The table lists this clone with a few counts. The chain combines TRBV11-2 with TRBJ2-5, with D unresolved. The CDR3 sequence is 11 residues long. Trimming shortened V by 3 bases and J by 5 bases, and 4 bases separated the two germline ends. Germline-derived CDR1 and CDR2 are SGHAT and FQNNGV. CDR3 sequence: CASSFMETQYF. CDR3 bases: TGTGCCAGCAGCTTTATGGAGACCCAGTACTTC.

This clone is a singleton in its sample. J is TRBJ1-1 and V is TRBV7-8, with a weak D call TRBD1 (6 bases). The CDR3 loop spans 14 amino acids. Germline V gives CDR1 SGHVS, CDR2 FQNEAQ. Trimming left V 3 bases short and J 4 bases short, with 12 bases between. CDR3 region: CASSLRGGLTEAFF. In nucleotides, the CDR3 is TGTGCCAGCAGCTTGAGAGGGGGGCTCACTGAAGCTTTCTTT.

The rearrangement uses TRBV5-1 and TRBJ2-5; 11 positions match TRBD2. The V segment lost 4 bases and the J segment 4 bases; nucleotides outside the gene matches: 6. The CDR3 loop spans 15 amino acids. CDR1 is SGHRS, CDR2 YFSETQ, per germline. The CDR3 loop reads CASSADLAGGETQYF. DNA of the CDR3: TGCGCCAGCAGCGCGGACCTAGCGGGAGGAGAGACCCAGTACTTC.

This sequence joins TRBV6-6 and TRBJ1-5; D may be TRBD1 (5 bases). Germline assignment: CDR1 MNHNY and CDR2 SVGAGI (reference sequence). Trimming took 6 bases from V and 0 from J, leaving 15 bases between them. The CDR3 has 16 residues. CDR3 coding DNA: TGTGCCAGCAGAACTACCGGGACGGATAGCAATCAGCCCCAGCATTTT. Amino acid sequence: CASRTTGTDSNQPQHF.

The CDR3 reads CASSLVGTLSSGTEAFF. The CDR3 DNA reads TGCGCCAGCAGCTTGGTCGGGACACTATCTTCAGGGACTGAAGCTTTCTTT. The rearrangement links TRBV5-1 to TRBJ1-1; the D gene is possibly TRBD1 (6 bases). V was clipped by 0 bases and J by 5 bases, with 20 bases between them. The CDR3 extends over 17 amino acids. The V gene's germline CDR1 is SGHRS and CDR2 YFSETQ.

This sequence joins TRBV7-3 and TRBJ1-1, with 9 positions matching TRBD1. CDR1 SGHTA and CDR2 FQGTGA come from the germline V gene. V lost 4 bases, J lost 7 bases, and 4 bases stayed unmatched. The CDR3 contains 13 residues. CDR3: CASSWETGGEAFF. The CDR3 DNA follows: TGTGCCAGCAGCTGGGAGACAGGGGGTGAAGCTTTCTTT.